What follows are 8 T cell receptor beta chains derived from one specimen sequenced in a study of cytomegalovirus exposure and HLA in healthy donors. The PCR used 60 Vbeta and 13 Jbeta primers. This table comes from immunoSEQ multiplex PCR, and its TCRdb copy is limited to in-frame clones, with some not included. Among roughly 98,000 clones listed, approximately 70% were seen once. What was sequenced was PBMCs. All receptors derive from a man aged 50 to 59 in good health and CMV-seronegative.

The rearrangement uses TRBV11-1 and TRBJ2-7, with unresolved D. The germline V gene has CDR1 SGHAT and CDR2 FQDESV (reference sequence). V gave up 6 bases and J gave up 4 bases, with 10 bases separating them. The CDR3 covers 12 residues. CDR3 protein: CASSFSRYEQYF. In DNA form, the CDR3 reads TGTGCCAGCAGTTTTAGCCGGTACGAGCAGTACTTC.

V and J are TRBV7-2 and TRBJ2-5, with D unclear. This CDR3 region has 14 residues. Trimming took 1 base from V and 1 from J, leaving 7 bases between them. The germline V gene has CDR1 SGHTA and CDR2 FQGNSA. The DNA of the CDR3 is TGTGCCAGCAGCTTAGTGGCGGCCCAAGAGACCCAGTACTTC. Its protein product is CASSLVAAQETQYF. Variable domain in full (rest from reference TRBV7-2 and TRBJ2-5): GAGVSQSPSNKVTEKGKDVELRCDPISGHTALYWYRQSLGQGLEFLIYFQGNSAPDKSGLPSDRFSAERTGGSVSTLTIQRTQQEDSAVYLCASSLVAAQETQYFGPGTRLLVL.

The chain carries TRBV19 and TRBJ1-1; a weak D match, TRBD1 (6 bases). Trimming took off 5 bases at V and 0 bases at J, with 19 bases between the two ends. Germline loops: CDR1 LNHDA, CDR2 SQIVND (reference sequence). The CDR3 spans 17 residues. Written as DNA, the CDR3 is TGTGCCAGTAGTGCAAGGACAGCACAGATTTTGAACACTGAAGCTTTCTTT. Encoded protein: CASSARTAQILNTEAFF.

The V call is TRBV27, the J call TRBJ1-6; 7 bases fit TRBD1. From germline, CDR1 is MNHEY and CDR2 SMNVEV (reference sequence). The CDR3 is made up of 17 amino acids. V was clipped by 4 bases and J by 10 bases; unmatched bases: 16. CDR3 residues: CASSWEAGGVAGSPLHF. CDR3 DNA: TGTGCCAGCAGTTGGGAAGCAGGGGGTGTGGCAGGGTCACCCCTCCACTTT.

This clone came up a few times. This sequence joins TRBV28 and TRBJ1-2, with D unclear. Trimming shortened V by 5 bases and J by 2 bases, and 15 bases separated the two germline ends. Germline values: CDR1 MDHEN, CDR2 SYDVKM. CDR3 length: 15 amino acids. CDR3 coding DNA: TGTGCCAGCAGTCCTACCCCCAGGTGGAACTATGGCTACACCTTC. This codes for CASSPTPRWNYGYTF.

V usage is TRBV2 and J usage is TRBJ2-7; TRBD1 is a possible D gene (8 bases). Germline assignment: CDR1 SNHLY and CDR2 FYNNEI. Trimming took off 3 bases at V and 3 bases at J, with 18 bases between the two ends. The CDR3 is 16 amino acids. In DNA form, the CDR3 reads TGTGCCAGCAGTGAGACAAGGACAGGGAGGGTCTACGAGCAGTACTTC. Protein: CASSETRTGRVYEQYF.

CDR3 sequence (DNA): TGTGCCAGCAGTGAAAGTGTGGACAGGGACTTGTCCGAGCAGTACTTC. It codes for CASSESVDRDLSEQYF. The rearrangement uses TRBV2 and TRBJ2-7, with TRBD1 identical over 8 bases. Germline V gene data show CDR1 as SNHLY and CDR2 as FYNNEI. The CDR3 is 16 residues long. Trimming removed 2 bases from V and 6 bases from J; junction bases left unmatched: 12. Complete variable domain (other parts from reference TRBV2 and TRBJ2-7): EPEVTQTPSHQVTQMGQEVILRCVPISNHLYFYWYRQILGQKVEFLVSFYNNEISEKSEIFDDQFSVERPDGSNFTLKIRSTKLEDSAMYFCASSESVDRDLSEQYFGPGTRLTVT.

The chain uses TRBV29-1 and TRBJ1-1, with TRBD1 matching over 7 bases. The J segment lost 1 base and the V segment lost 4 bases, leaving 3 bases of the junction unmatched. Germline CDR1 SQVTM, CDR2 ANQGSEA. The CDR3 is 13 amino acids. The chain's CDR3 is CSVVRTGNTEAFF. Written as DNA, the CDR3 is TGCAGCGTTGTACGGACAGGGAACACTGAAGCTTTCTTT.